In this sample, the clone carrying this TCR beta chain turned up a few times. This sample was included in a study of blood T cell repertoires in COVID-19. Across the whole study: COVID-19 samples, acute and convalescent, were from the United States, Italy and Spain.

Germline V gene lookup returns CDR1 MNHNS and CDR2 SASEGT. The V end was cut by 2 bases, the J end by 4 bases, with 18 bases between. This CDR3 is 17 amino acids long. In the original analysis: Estimated nucleated cell counts came from reference gene primer amplification. TCRdb keeps only in-frame clones here, not all; method: immunoSEQ multiplex PCR. The V and J calls and clone size are taken from that table; D and trimming were inferred from the DNA. The repertoire holds over 15,000 clones, with 80% to 90% as singletons. Input material: peripheral blood. The rearrangement uses TRBV6-1 and TRBJ1-5; D is unresolved. This receptor was taken from a man aged 55 to 70 with acute or convalescent COVID-19. CDR3 protein: CASSEPGGTARNQPQHF. The CDR3 DNA reads as TGTGCCAGCAGTGAACCTGGAGGTACAGCTCGGAATCAGCCCCAGCATTTT.